The entry below describes one T cell receptor (beta chain). The specificity of this receptor is unknown. One base away there is no much larger clone; base qualities are not given. These data come from a study of cytomegalovirus exposure and HLA in healthy donors (dated by TCRdb to the late 2010s). About the investigation overall: According to an earlier analysis of several hundred of the donors, 150 million to 200 million T cells yielded over 90 million unique TCR beta sequences and around 300 Gb of sequence data. A later analysis re-analyzed previously published TCR beta repertoires from 666 donors and added high-resolution HLA genotyping to study TCR occurrence patterns. Donor age, sex, ethnicity and CMV serostatus were compiled together with the repertoire data. Of the roughly 410 genotyped donors, less than 85% were placed in the genetic ancestry cluster associated with self-reported Caucasian donors. Rather than drawing on any new phenotypic data, the later analysis identified candidate immune exposures from TCR beta sequences and the way those sequences occurred across donors. Class I and class II HLA loci were covered by the typing at four-digit resolution. A handful of DR-DQ haplotypes were handled as single units for association and clustering because linkage in the cohort was strong. High-throughput TCR immunosequencing, statistical association of individual TCRs with disease status, and machine learning were combined to predict cytomegalovirus infection status. The study was designed to test whether signatures of past pathogen exposure could be identified by cataloging public T cell receptors. Approximately 310 gigabases of sequencing data and 70 million to 85 million unique TCR sequences were included in an early release covering roughly 700 HLA-typed donors. Genome-wide SNP genotypes for about 65% of the 666 donors were used in a later genetic analysis, which treated that subset as a discovery cohort. Along with the approximately 620-subject first cohort, a separate validation cohort of more than 90 different subjects was used. Using immunosequencing, the study profiled T cell repertoires from around 680 subjects and related those repertoires to cytomegalovirus serostatus. To decide whether each TCR beta V gene segment behaved as functional or pseudogenic, an earlier analysis of 587 of the donors relied on high-throughput TCR beta sequencing. Among some 400 genotyped donors of the cohort, an average of around 240,000 unique TCR beta nucleotide sequences were sequenced per donor, 15% to 20% of them non-productive. All discovery cohort repertoires had been generated using a single sequencing platform. The number of typed donors differed by locus: about 620-630 for A, B, C, DRB1 and DQB1; approximately 530 for DQA1; approximately 610 for DPA1; and 400 to 480 for DPB1.

The cohort was made up of 500 to 800 healthy bone marrow donors. All cohort members were sampled while nominally healthy, although unrecorded immune exposures were likely present. The donor was CMV seropositive and was included in the group of 250 to 350 seropositive cohort members. A peripheral blood sample was collected from each donor, and TCR beta sequencing was performed on peripheral blood mononuclear cells. The Qiagen DNeasy Blood Extraction Kit was used to extract genomic DNA from the blood cell samples. Trimming costs V 7 bases and J 2 bases, and their ends lie 9 bases apart. CDR1 and CDR2 are read off the germline V gene as SNHLY and FYNNEI. CDR3 length: 13 amino acids, cysteine to phenylalanine. The DNA shown is the 39-base CDR3, in frame from base 1. The research as a whole found: Sequencing depth was assumed to be roughly uniform across donors in the presence/absence analyses, though that assumption may not hold. In a later analysis, several top co-occurrence clusters were reported to appear linked to parvovirus B19, influenza, CMV and Epstein-Barr virus. According to a later genetic analysis, donors in an Asian-associated ancestry cluster had fewer N-insertions in productive TCRs than the roughly 670-donor mean. An earlier analysis of roughly 570 of the donors showed that most TCR beta V segments appeared in productive rearrangements either about 90% or about 30% of the time, which broadly matched IMGT annotations. When HLA alleles, especially DR and DQ, strongly co-occurred, attributing TCR associations to individual alleles was difficult. According to a later analysis, TCR association rates differed among HLA loci, with DRB1 alleles showing the most associated TCRs and HLA-C alleles showing the fewest. Because counts were too low, approximately 15 rarely observed V segments, including chromosome 9 orphons, were excluded from the earlier analysis of some 590 of the donors. Because the 87-base-pair reads could not distinguish some IMGT-functional V segments, including TRBV6-2 and TRBV6-3, those segments were excluded. Correlated functional status among segregating V segments might be attributable to linkage disequilibrium, but an unknown experimental factor could not be ruled out. The sequencing pipeline was judged likely to have produced a cluster of highly shared sequence variants as a technical artifact. A further reported finding was that TCR beta sequences accurately predicted the HLA-A and HLA-B alleles for most subjects in the first cohort. In both the original and validation cohorts, the classifier was reported to diagnose cytomegalovirus status with high specificity and sensitivity. Most TCR sequences were observed very rarely across donors, whereas some public TCRs were present in many individuals. The study gave a list of roughly 150 TCR beta chains associated with cytomegalovirus. V-gene and J-gene trimming of TCR beta chains was associated with a missense DCLRE1C variant in a later genetic analysis, and the association was replicated in an independent cohort. A later analysis associated roughly 17,000 TCR beta sequences with specific HLA alleles at a false discovery rate of 0.05. Only TCR beta chains were sequenced in this cohort, and the absence of alpha or paired-chain data limited detectable features. According to a later analysis, most CMV-associated TCR beta chains appeared to be HLA-restricted, and the HLA associations seemed to be driven largely by CMV exposure. HLA typing was unavailable for some donors at each locus, so association tests used only the typed subset. According to the authors, the approach could potentially be generalized to other disease states and immunological phenotypes. Compared with equally common non-associated chains, HLA-associated TCR beta chains in a later analysis were more clonally expanded and had lower generation probabilities. A few of the identified cytomegalovirus-associated TCR beta chains were confirmed in vitro to be specific for cytomegalovirus antigens. The only immune exposure information available for the cohort was CMV serostatus.

The library was prepared using the immunoSEQ multiplex PCR assay. A mixture of 60 forward primers for TCR Vbeta segments and 13 reverse primers for TCR Jbeta segments was used in the multiplex PCR. The CDR3 region of rearranged TCR beta genes was amplified from genomic DNA by a multiplex PCR assay. The Illumina HiSeq System was used to sequence the amplified TCR beta libraries as 87-base-pair reads. In the paper's pipeline: In a later analysis, 80 million or so unique TCR beta chains were counted across the approximately 670 repertoires, and some 10 million of these chains were shared by at least two donors. A nearest-neighbor algorithm error-corrected the raw reads and collapsed the reads into unique sequences, merging closely related sequences to remove PCR and sequencing errors. To assign V, D and J gene segments, CDR3 sequences were aligned to IMGT reference sequences. For a sequence to be retained, at least a six-nucleotide match to both a V gene segment and a J gene segment was required. Rearrangements were classified as productive when the CDR3 lacked stop codons and remained in frame with V and J, and all other rearrangements were classified as non-productive. Following IMGT convention, CDR3 was defined as the stretch from the second conserved V-encoded cysteine up to the conserved J-encoded phenylalanine. In an earlier analysis of just under 600 of the donors, sequences lacking an unambiguous match to a single V gene segment were excluded. An earlier analysis of over 450 of the donors classified V segments as functional when productive rearrangements were above 56.7% and as segregating when the standard deviation between donors was above 5%. A statistical classification framework was built to diagnose cytomegalovirus status from the catalog of TCR beta chain sequences. In a later analysis, V and J genes were assigned by comparing TCR nucleotide sequences against IMGT/GENE-DB human TR gene sequences. A later analysis assigned CDR3 sequences and most-parsimonious VDJ recombination scenarios with the TCRdist pipeline. In a later analysis, every TCR beta chain was defined by the combination of its CDR3 amino acid sequence and its V-gene family, and reads without a unique V-gene family were dropped. A later analysis removed 550 to 700 highly shared, low-generation-probability nucleotide sequences to deal with suspected cross-contamination and a sequencing artifact. In a later analysis, a clonal expansion index was calculated for each public chain from normalized within-repertoire ranks of inferred template counts. A later analysis computed generation probabilities with a VDJ recombination model fitted to out-of-frame rearrangements, and checked the results against IGoR. In a later analysis, hypergeometric tests were used to score TCR-TCR, TCR-HLA and TCR-CMV co-occurrence, with a repertoire-size bias correction applied to TCR pairs. In a later analysis, false discovery rates were estimated by permuting HLA or CMV assignments 20 times. A later analysis grouped co-occurring TCRs with DBSCAN, adding TCRdist sequence similarity when clustering within HLA-allele-positive subsets. Repertoires with fewer than 30,000 or more than 120,000 public chains, plus five repertoires with anomalous nucleotide sharing, were excluded from co-occurrence clustering. Imported from immuneACCESS, the table was reduced by TCRdb to in-frame sequences with V and J called. These copies leave out some clones; in studies compared against another copy, an unresolved V gene accounts for under half, and the cause of the remainder is not known. The D gene and trimming were derived from the DNA, and the V and J assignments and clone size from that table. In all, the sample holds about 120,000 clones, and 77% of those were seen once. Roughly 9.7% of the sample comes from the top ten.

Sequenced sample: PBMCs. This receptor was identified in a man between 40 and 49 years old in good health and CMV-seropositive. The rearranged chain carries TRBV2 and TRBJ2-1; TRBD1 could be the D gene, as 6 bases match. The CDR3 protein: CASNRDTYNEQFF. The DNA reads as follows: TGTGCCAGCAACAGGGACACCTACAATGAGCAGTTCTTC.